One T cell receptor (beta chain) is described in this entry. Antigen unknown. The sample contains more than one DNA sequence encoding this CDR3. This sample was included in a study of cytomegalovirus exposure and HLA in healthy donors. Study-wide findings and caveats: Sequences of the TCR beta chain were said to predict the HLA-A and HLA-B alleles of most subjects accurately.

CDR1 and CDR2 from the germline V gene are SEHNR and FQNEAQ (reference sequence). The CDR3 runs to 15 residues. V lost 5 bases and J 2 bases, leaving 13 bases between the germline ends. The PCR was carried out with 60 Vbeta primers and 13 Jbeta primers. Measured with immunoSEQ multiplex PCR; TCRdb has only the in-frame clones, and not every one. The table lists some 180,000 clones. The sample was PBMCs. V is TRBV7-9 and J is TRBJ1-5; a possible D gene is TRBD1 (6 bases). The sequence came from a man younger than 45 in good health and CMV-seronegative. The CDR3 region is CASSPRGGGNQPQHF. CDR3 nucleotides: TGTGCCAGCAGCCCCAGGGGTGGGGGCAATCAGCCCCAGCATTTT.